The clone carrying this T cell receptor (beta chain) has a handful of counts. This CDR3 has 15 residues. Trimming took 8 bases from V and 3 from J; bases not matched to a gene: 9. Germline CDR1 and CDR2: SNHLY and FYNNEI. This entry belongs to a study of T-cell reconstitution after alpha-beta-depleted transplantation in children. Preparation of the TCRbeta library involved a method that used unique molecular identifiers. TCRdb passed the PCR reads through MiXCR, listing each CDR3 protein once. Here the sample spans roughly 670,000 distinct CDR3 sequences, over 10% being singletons. This receptor was identified in a girl aged 2 to 9 with congenital amegakaryocytic thrombocytopenia, due to receive a stem cell transplant. Sequences were derived from PBMCs, sampled before TCRalphabeta/CD19-depleted stem cell transplant. The rearrangement joins TRBV2 to TRBJ2-5; TRBD1 agrees at 10 bases. The CDR3 nucleotides read TGTGCCAGCCGCATCTCGACAGGGGGCAAAGAGACCCAGTACTTC. Its protein product is CASRISTGGKETQYF.